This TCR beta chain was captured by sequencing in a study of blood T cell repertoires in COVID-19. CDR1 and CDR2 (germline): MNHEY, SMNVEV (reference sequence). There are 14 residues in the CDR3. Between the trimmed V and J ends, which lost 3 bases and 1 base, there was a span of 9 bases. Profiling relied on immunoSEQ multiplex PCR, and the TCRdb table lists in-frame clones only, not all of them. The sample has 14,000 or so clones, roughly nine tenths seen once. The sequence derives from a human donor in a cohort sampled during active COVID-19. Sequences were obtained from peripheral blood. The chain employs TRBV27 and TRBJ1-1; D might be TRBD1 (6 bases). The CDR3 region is CASSFRTANTEAFF. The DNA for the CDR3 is TGTGCCAGCAGTTTCCGGACAGCGAACACTGAAGCTTTCTTT.